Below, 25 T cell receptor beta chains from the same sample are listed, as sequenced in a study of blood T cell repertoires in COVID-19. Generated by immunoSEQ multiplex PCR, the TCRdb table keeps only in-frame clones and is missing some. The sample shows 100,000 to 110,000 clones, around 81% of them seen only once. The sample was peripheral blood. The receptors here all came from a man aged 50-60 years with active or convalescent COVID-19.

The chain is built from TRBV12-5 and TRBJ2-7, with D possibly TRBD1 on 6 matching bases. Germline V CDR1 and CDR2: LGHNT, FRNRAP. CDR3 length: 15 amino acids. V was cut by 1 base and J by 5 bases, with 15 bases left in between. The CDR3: CASGLASSGAHEQYF. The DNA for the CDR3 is TGTGCTAGTGGTTTGGCCTCCTCAGGGGCCCACGAGCAGTACTTC.

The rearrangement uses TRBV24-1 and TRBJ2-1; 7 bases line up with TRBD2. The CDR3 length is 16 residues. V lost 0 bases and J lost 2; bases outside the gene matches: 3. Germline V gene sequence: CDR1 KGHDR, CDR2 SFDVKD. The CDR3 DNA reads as TGTGCCACCAGTGATTTGGTGGCGGGAGCCTACAATGAGCAGTTCTTC. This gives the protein CATSDLVAGAYNEQFF.

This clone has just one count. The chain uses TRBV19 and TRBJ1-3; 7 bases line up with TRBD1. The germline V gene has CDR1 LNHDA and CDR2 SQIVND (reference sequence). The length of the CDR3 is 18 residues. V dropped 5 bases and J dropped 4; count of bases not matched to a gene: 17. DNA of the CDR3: TGTGCCAGTAGTCCAACTCCCGGACAGGACCAGGGAGGAAACACCATATATTTT. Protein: CASSPTPGQDQGGNTIYF.

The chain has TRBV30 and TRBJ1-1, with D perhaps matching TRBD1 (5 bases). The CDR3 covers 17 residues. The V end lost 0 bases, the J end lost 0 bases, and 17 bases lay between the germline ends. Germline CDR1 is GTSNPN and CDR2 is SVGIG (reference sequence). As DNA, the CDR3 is TGTGCCTGGAGTGTACTTTATCAGGGAGGAATGAACACTGAAGCTTTCTTT. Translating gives CAWSVLYQGGMNTEAFF.

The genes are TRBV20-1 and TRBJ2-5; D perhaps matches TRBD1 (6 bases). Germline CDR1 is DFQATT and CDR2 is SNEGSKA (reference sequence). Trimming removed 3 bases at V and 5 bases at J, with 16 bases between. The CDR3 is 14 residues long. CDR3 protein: CSASGNRVAETQYF. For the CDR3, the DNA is TGCAGTGCTAGTGGGAACAGGGTTGCGGAGACCCAGTACTTC.

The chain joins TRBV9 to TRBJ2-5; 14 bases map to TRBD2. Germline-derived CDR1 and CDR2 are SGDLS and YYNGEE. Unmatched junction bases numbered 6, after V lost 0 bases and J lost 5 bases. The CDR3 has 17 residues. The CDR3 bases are TGTGCCAGCAGCGTAGGGGGACTAGCGGGAGTTAGGGAGACCCAGTACTTC. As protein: CASSVGGLAGVRETQYF. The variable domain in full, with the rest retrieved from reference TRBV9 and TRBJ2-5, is DSGVTQTPKHLITATGQRVTLRCSPRSGDLSVYWYQQSLDQGLQFLIQYYNGEERAKGNILERFSAQQFPDLHSELNLSSLELGDSALYFCASSVGGLAGVRETQYFGPGTRLLVL.

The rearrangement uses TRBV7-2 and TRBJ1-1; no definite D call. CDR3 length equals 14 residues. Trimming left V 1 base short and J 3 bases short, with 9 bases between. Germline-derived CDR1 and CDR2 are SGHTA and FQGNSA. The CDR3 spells CASSLGRVYTEAFF. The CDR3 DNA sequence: TGTGCCAGCAGCTTAGGGAGGGTTTACACTGAAGCTTTCTTT.

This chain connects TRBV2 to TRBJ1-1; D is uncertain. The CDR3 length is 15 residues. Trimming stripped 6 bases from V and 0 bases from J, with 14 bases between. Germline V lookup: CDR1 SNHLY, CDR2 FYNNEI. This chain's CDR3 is CASRFGSFLNTEAFF. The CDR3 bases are TGTGCCAGCAGGTTCGGGTCTTTCCTGAACACTGAAGCTTTCTTT.

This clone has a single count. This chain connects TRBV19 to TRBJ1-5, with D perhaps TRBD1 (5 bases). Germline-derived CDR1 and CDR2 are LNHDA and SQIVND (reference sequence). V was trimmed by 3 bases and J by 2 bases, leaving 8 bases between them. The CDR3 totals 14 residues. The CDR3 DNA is TGTGCCAGTAGTATGGGGGGACGCAATCAGCCCCAGCATTTT. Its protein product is CASSMGGRNQPQHF.

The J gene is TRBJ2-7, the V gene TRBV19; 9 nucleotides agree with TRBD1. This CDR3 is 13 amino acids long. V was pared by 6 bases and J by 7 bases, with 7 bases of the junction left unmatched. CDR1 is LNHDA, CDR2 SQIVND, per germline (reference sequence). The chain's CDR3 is CASSMDRGREQYF. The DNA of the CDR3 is TGTGCCAGTAGCATGGACAGGGGAAGAGAGCAGTACTTC.

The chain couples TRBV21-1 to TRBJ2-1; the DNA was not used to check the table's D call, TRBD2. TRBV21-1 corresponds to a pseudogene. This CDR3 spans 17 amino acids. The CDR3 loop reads CASSLTGTSGLGDEQFF. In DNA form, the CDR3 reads TGTGCCAGCAGCTTGACCGGGACTAGCGGCCTCGGGGATGAGCAGTTCTTC.

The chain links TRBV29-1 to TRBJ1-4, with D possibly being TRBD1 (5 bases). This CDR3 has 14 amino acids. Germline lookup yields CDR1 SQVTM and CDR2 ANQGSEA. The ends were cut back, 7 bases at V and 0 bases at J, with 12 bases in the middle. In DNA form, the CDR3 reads TGCAGCGGTAGTGGGGGGGCAACTAATGAAAAACTGTTTTTT. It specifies CSGSGGATNEKLFF.

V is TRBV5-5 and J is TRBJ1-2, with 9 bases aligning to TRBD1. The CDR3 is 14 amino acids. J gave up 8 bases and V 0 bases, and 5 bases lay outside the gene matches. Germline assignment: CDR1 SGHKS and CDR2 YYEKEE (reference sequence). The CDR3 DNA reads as TGTGCCAGCAGCTTGGGGACAGGGGCGGGGGGCTACACCTTC. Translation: CASSLGTGAGGYTF.

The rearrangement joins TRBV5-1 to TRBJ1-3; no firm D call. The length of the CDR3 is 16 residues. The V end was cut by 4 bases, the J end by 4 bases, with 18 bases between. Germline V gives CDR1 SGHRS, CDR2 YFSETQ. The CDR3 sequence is CASSRTWTRRGNTIYF. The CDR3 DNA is TGCGCCAGCAGCAGGACTTGGACCCGCAGGGGAAACACCATATATTTT.

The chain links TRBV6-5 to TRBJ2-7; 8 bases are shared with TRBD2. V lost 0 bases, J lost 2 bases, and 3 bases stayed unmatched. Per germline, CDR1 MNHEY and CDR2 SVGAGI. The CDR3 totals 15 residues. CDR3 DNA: TGTGCCAGCAGTTACTCCGGTAGCGGGGCCTACGAGCAGTACTTC. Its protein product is CASSYSGSGAYEQYF.

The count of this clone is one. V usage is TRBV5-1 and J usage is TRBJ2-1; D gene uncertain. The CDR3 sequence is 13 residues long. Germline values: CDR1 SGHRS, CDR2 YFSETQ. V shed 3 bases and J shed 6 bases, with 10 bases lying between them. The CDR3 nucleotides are TGCGCCAGCAGCTCCCCCCCCAGCAATGAGCAGTTCTTC. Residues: CASSSPPSNEQFF.

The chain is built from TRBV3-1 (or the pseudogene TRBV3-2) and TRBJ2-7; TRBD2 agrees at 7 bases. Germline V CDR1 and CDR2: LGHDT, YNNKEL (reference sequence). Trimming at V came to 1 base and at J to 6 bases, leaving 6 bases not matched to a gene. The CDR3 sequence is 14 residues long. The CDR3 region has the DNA TGTGCCAGCAGCCAAGCTGGTGCGGGAGTCGAGCAGTACTTC. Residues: CASSQAGAGVEQYF.

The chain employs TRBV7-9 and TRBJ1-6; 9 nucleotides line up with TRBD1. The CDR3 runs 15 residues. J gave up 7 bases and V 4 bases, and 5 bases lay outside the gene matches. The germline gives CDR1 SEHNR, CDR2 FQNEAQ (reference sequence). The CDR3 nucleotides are TGTGCCAGCAGCTCATCCGGGACAGGGAATTCACCCCTCCACTTT. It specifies CASSSSGTGNSPLHF.

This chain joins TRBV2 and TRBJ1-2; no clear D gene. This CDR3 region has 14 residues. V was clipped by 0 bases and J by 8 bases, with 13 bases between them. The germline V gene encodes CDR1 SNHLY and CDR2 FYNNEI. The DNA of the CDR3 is TGTGCCAGCAGTGAAGCGCTTCTCGGGGAGGGCTACACCTTC. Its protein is CASSEALLGEGYTF.

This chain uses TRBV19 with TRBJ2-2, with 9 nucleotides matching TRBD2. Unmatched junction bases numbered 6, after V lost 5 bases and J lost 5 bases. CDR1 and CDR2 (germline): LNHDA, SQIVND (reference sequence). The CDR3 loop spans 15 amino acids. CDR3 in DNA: TGTGCCAGTAGTCTACTAGCGGGTAATACCGGGGAGCTGTTTTTT. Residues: CASSLLAGNTGELFF.

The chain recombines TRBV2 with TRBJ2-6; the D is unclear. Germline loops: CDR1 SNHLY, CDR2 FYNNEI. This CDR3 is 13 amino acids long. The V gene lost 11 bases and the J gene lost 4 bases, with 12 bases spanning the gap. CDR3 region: CAGRDSGANVLTF. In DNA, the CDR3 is TGTGCCGGAAGAGACTCCGGGGCCAACGTCCTGACTTTC.

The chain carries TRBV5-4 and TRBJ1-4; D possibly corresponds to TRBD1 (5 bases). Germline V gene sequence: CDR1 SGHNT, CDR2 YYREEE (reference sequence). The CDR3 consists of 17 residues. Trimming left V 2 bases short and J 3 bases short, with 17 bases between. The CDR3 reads CASSLEQGRSANEKLFF. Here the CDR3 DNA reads TGTGCCAGCAGCTTAGAGCAGGGTCGTTCGGCTAATGAAAAACTGTTTTTT.

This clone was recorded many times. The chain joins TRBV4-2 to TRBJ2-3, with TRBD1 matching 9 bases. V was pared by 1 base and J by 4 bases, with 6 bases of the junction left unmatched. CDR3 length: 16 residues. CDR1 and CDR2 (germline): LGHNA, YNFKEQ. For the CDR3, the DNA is TGTGCCAGCAGCCAAGTGGGACAGGGTCGGGCAGATACGCAGTATTTT. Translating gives CASSQVGQGRADTQYF.

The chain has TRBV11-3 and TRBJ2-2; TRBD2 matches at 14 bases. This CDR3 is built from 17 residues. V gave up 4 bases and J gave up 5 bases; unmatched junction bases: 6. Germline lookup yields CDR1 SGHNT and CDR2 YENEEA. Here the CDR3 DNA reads TGTGCCAGCAGCTCCGGGACTAGCGGGAGAAAGACCGGGGAGCTGTTTTTT. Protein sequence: CASSSGTSGRKTGELFF.

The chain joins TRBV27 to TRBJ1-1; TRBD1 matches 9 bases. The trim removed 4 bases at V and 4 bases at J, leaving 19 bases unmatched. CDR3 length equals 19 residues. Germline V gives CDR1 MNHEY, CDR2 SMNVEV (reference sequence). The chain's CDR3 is CASSYSPAQGAGKFTEAFF. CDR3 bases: TGTGCCAGCAGTTACAGCCCGGCACAGGGGGCGGGTAAGTTCACTGAAGCTTTCTTT.